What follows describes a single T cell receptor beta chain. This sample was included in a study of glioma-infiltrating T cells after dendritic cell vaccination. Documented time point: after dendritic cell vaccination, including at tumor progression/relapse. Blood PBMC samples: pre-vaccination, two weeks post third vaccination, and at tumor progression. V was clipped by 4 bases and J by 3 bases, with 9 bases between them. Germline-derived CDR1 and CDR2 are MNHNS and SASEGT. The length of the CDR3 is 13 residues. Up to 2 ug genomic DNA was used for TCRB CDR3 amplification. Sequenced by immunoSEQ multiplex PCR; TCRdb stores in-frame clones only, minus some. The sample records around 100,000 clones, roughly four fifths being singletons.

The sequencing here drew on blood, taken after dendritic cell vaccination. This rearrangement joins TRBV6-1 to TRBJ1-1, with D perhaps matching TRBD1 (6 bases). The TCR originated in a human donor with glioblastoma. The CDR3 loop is CASSAAGDTEAFF. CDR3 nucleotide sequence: TGTGCCAGCAGTGCCGCAGGGGACACTGAAGCTTTCTTT.